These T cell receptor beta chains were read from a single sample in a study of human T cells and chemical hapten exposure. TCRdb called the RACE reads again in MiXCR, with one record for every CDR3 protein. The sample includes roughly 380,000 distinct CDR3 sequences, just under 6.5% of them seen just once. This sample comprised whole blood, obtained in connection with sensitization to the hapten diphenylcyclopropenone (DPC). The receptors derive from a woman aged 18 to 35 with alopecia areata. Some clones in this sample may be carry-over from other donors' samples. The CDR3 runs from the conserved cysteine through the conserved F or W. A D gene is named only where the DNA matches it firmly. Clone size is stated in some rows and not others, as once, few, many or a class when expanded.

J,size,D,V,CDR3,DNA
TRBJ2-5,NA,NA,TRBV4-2,CASSQDWQETQYF,TGTGCCAGCAGCCAAGATTGGCAAGAGACCCAGTACTTC
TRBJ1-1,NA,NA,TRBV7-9,CASSLGAWAFF,TGTGCCAGCAGCTTAGGGGCATGGGCTTTCTTT
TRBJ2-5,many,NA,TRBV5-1,CASSLLETQYF,TGTGCCAGCAGCTTATTGGAGACCCAGTACTTC
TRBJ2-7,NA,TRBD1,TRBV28,CASSFSQTGEYEQYF,TGTGCCAGCAGTTTCTCCCAGACAGGGGAATACGAGCAGTACTTC
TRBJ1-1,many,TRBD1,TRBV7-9,CASSRTGASQAFF,TGTGCCAGCAGCCGGACAGGGGCCTCCCAAGCTTTCTTT
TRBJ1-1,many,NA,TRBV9,CASSVVGAGTEAFF,TGTGCCAGCAGCGTAGTGGGGGCCGGCACTGAAGCTTTCTTT
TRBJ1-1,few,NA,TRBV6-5,CASSRRGDAEAFF,TGTGCCAGCAGTCGCCGGGGAGACGCTGAAGCTTTCTTT
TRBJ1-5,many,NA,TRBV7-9,CASSLQGDQPQHF,TGTGCCAGCAGCTTACAAGGAGATCAGCCCCAGCATTTT
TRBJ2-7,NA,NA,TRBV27,CASSPVMGYEQYF,TGTGCCAGCAGTCCCGTGATGGGATACGAGCAGTACTTC
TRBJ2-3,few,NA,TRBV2,CASSAGGRGTDTQYF,TGTGCCAGCAGTGCTGGGGGCAGGGGAACAGATACGCAGTATTTT
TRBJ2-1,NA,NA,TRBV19,CASSMALAGIDEQFF,TGTGCCAGTAGTATGGCCCTCGCAGGGATCGATGAGCAGTTCTTC
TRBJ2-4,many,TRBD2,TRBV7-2,CASSLEGGGANNIQYF,TGTGCCAGCAGCTTAGAAGGCGGGGGGGCGAACAACATTCAGTACTTC
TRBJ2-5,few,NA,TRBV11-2,CASSLGTDRLQETQYF,TGTGCCAGCAGCTTAGGGACAGACAGGCTCCAAGAGACCCAGTACTTC
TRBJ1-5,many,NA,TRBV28,CASSLTAGDQPQHF,TGTGCCAGCAGTTTAACGGCAGGGGACCAGCCCCAGCATTTT
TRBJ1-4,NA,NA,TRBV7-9,CASSFVRLGTNEKLFF,TGTGCCAGCAGCTTCGTTCGATTGGGGACTAATGAAAAACTGTTTTTT
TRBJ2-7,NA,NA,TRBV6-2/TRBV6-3,CASTWSSYEQYF,TGTGCCAGCACCTGGAGCTCCTACGAGCAGTACTTC
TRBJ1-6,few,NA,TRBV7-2,CASSLVDDGGSPLHF,TGTGCCAGCAGCTTAGTAGACGACGGAGGATCACCCCTCCACTTT
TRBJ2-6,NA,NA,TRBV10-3,CAISDPLDGSGANVLTF,TGTGCCATCAGTGACCCCTTGGACGGATCTGGGGCCAACGTCCTGACTTTC
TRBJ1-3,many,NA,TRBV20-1,CSARENTRGRNTIYF,TGCAGTGCTAGAGAGAACACGAGGGGAAGAAACACCATATATTTT
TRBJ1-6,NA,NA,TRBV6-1,CASATPIHF,TGTGCCAGCGCGACACCCATCCACTTT